This TCR beta chain was recorded in a study of identical twins. TCRdb reprocessed the 5' RACE reads with MiXCR, giving one entry per CDR3 protein. Of about 250,000 distinct CDR3 sequences listed, around 7.6% are singletons. The CDR3 is 16 residues long. With 1 base clipped from V and 4 bases from J, the junction kept 5 bases outside the gene matches. This clonotype has a count of ten or more. A further study also used this sample, focusing on yellow fever vaccine responses in identical twins.

The gene calls are TRBV12-3 or TRBV12-4 and TRBJ2-4; 9 positions match TRBD1. The sequencing input was CD8+ T cells sorted from blood. This TCR came from a woman aged 18-29 years in good health. The CDR3: CASSLEDRGRKNIQYF. CDR3 DNA sequence: TGTGCCAGCAGTTTAGAGGACAGGGGCCGGAAAAACATTCAGTACTTC.